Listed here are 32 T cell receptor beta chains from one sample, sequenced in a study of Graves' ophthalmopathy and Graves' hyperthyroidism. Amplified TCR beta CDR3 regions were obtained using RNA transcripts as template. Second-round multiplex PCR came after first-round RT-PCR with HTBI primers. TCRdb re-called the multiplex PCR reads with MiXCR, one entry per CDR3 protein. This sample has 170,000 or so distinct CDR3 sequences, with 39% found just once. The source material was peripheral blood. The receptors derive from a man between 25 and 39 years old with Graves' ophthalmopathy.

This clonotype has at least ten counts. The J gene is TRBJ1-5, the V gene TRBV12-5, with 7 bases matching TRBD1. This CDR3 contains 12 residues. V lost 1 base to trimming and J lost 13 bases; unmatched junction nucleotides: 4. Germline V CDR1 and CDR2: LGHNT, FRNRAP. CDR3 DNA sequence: TGTGCTAGTGGTTTGGGGTGGGACAGACAGCATTTT. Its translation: CASGLGWDRQHF. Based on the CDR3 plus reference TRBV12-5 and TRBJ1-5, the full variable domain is DARVTQTPRHKVTEMGQEVTMRCQPILGHNTVFWYRQTMMQGLELLAYFRNRAPLDDSGMPKDRFSAEMPDATLATLKIQPSEPRDSAVYFCASGLGWDRQHFGDGTRLSIL.

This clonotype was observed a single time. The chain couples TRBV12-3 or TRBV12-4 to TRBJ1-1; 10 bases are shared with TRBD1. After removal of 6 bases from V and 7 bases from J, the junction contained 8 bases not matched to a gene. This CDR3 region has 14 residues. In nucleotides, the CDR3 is TGTGCCAGCAGCGGGACAGGGGCTAGGGGTGAAGCTTTCTTT. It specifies CASSGTGARGEAFF.

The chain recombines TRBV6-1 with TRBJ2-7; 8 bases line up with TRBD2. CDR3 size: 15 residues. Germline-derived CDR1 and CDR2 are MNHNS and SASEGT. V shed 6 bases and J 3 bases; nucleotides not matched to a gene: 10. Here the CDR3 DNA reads TGTGCCAGCAGCCAGCGGGGGAGTTGGAGCTACGAGCAGTACTTC. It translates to CASSQRGSWSYEQYF.

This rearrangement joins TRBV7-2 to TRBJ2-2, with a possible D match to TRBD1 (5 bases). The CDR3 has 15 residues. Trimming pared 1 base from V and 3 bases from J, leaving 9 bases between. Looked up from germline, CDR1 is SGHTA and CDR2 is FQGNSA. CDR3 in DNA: TGTGCCAGCAGCTTAGTCCCCAGGGACACCGGGGAGCTGTTTTTT. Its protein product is CASSLVPRDTGELFF.

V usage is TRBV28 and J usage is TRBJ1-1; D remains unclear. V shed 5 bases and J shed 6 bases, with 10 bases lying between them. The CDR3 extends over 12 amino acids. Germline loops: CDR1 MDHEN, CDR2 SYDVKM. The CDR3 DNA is TGTGCCAGCAGTATTAAATTAGCTGAAGCTTTCTTT. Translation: CASSIKLAEAFF.

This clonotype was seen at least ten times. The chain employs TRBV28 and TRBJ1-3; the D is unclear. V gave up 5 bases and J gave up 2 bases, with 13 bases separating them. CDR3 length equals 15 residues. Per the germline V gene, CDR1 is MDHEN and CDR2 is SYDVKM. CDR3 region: CASSPPTWPGNTIYF. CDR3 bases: TGTGCCAGCAGTCCCCCCACATGGCCTGGAAACACCATATATTTT.

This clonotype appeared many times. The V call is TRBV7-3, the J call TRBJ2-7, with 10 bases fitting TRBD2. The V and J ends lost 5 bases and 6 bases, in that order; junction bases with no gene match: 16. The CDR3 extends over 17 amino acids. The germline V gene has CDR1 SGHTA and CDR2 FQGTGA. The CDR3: CASSKNPGLAGAGEQYF. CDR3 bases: TGTGCCAGCAGCAAAAACCCCGGGCTAGCGGGAGCTGGCGAGCAGTACTTC.

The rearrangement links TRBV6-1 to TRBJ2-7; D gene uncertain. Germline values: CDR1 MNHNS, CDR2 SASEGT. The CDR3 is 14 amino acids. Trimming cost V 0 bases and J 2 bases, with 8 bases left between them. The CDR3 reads CASSEAPRAYEQYF. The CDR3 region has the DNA TGTGCCAGCAGTGAAGCGCCACGGGCCTACGAGCAGTACTTC.

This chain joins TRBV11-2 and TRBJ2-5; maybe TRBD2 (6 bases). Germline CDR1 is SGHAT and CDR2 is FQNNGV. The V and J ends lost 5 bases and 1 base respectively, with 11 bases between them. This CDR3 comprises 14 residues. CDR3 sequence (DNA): TGTGCCAGCAGCAACCTAGCGAGCCAAGAGACCCAGTACTTC. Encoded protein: CASSNLASQETQYF.

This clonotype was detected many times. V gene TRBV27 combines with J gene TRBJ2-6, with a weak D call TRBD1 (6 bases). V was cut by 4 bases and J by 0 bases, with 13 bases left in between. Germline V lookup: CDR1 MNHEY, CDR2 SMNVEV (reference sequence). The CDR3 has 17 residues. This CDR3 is CASSSDRIVSGANVLTF. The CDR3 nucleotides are TGTGCCAGCAGTTCCGACAGGATCGTCTCTGGGGCCAACGTCCTGACTTTC.

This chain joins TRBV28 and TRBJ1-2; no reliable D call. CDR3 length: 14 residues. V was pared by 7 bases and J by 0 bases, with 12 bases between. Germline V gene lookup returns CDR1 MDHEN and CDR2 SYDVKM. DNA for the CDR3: TGTGCCAGCACCCGACCGACTGCTAACTATGGCTACACCTTC. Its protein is CASTRPTANYGYTF.

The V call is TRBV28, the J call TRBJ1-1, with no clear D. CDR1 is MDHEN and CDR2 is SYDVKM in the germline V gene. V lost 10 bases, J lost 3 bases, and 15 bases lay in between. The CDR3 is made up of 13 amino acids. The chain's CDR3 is CATLTVAYTEAFF. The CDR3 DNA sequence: TGTGCCACCCTGACCGTGGCGTACACTGAAGCTTTCTTT. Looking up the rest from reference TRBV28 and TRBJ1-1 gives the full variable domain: DVKVTQSSRYLVKRTGEKVFLECVQDMDHENMFWYRQDPGLGLRLIYFSYDVKMKEKGDIPEGYSVSREKKERFSLILESASTNQTSMYLCATLTVAYTEAFFGQGTRLTVV.

The CDR3 sequence: CASSIVAGASYEQYF. For the CDR3, the DNA is TGTGCCAGCAGTATTGTAGCGGGAGCCTCCTACGAGCAGTACTTC. This chain connects TRBV6-1 to TRBJ2-7; 9 nucleotides match TRBD2. Germline-derived CDR1 and CDR2 are MNHNS and SASEGT. The CDR3 has 15 amino acids. The ends lost 5 bases at V and 0 bases at J; junction bases unmatched: 5.

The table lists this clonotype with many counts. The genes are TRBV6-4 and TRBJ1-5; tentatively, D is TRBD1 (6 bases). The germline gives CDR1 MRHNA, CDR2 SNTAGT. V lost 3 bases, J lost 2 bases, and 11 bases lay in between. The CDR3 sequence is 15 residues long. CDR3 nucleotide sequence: TGTGCCAGCAGTGAGGCAGGGGAAGGCAATCAGCCCCAGCATTTT. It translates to CASSEAGEGNQPQHF.

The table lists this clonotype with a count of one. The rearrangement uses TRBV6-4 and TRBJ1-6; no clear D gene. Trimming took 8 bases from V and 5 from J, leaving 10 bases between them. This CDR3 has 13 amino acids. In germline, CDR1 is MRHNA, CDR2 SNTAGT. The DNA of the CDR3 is TGTGCCAGCTCTCTTTCGGATAATTCACCCCTCCACTTT. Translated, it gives CASSLSDNSPLHF.

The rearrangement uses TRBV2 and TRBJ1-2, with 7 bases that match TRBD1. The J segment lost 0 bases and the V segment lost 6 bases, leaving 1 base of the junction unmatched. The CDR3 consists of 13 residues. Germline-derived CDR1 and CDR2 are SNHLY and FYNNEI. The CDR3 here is CASRGQANYGYTF. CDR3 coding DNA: TGTGCCAGCAGAGGACAGGCTAACTATGGCTACACCTTC.

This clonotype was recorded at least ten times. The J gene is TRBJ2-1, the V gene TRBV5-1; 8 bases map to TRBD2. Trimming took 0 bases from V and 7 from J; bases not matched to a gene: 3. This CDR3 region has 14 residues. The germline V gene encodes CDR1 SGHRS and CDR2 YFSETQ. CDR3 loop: CASSLDGTRNEQFF. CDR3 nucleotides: TGCGCCAGCAGCTTGGATGGGACTAGAAATGAGCAGTTCTTC.

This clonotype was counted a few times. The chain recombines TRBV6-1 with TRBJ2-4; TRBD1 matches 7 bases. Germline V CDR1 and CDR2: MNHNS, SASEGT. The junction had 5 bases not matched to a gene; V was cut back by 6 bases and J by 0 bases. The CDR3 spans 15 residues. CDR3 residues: CASRGQALAKNIQYF. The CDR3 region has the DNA TGTGCCAGCAGAGGACAGGCCTTAGCCAAAAACATTCAGTACTTC.

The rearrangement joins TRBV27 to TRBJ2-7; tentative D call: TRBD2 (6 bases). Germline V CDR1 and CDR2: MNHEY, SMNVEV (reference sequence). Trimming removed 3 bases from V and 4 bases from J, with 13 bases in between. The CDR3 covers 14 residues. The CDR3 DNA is TGTGCCAGCAGTTTGTCGGGAGCAGGGTACGAGCAGTACTTC. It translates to CASSLSGAGYEQYF.

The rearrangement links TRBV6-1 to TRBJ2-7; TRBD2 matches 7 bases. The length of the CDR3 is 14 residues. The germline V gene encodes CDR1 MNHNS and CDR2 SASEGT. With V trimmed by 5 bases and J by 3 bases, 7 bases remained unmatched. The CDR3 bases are TGTGCCAGCAGTCAGCGGGACCCCTTCTACGAGCAGTACTTC. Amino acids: CASSQRDPFYEQYF.

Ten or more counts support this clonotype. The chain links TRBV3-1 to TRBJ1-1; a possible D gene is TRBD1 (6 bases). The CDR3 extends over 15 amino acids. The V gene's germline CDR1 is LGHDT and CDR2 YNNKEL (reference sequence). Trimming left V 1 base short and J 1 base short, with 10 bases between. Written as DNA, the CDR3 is TGTGCCAGCAGCCAAGGTGGCAGGGGGAACACTGAAGCTTTCTTT. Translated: CASSQGGRGNTEAFF.

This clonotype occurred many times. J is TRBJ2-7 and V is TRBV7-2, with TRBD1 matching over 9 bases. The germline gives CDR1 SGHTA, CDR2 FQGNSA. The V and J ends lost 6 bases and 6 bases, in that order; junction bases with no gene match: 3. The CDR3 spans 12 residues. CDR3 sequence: CASRPTGGEQYF. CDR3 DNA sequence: TGTGCCAGCAGACCGACAGGGGGCGAGCAGTACTTC.

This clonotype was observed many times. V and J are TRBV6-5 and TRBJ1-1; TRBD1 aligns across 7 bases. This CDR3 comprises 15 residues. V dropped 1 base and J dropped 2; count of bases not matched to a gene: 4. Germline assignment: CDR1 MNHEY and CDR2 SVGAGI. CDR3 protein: CASSYLPGGNTEAFF. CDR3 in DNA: TGTGCCAGCAGTTACTTGCCAGGGGGAAACACTGAAGCTTTCTTT.

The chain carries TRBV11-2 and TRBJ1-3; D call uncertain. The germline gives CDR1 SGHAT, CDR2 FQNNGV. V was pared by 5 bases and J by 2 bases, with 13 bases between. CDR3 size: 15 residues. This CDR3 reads CASSGRSWAGNTIYF. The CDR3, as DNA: TGTGCCAGCAGCGGGCGGTCGTGGGCTGGAAACACCATATATTTT. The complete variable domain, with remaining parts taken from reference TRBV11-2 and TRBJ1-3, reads EAGVAQSPRYKIIEKRQSVAFWCNPISGHATLYWYQQILGQGPKLLIQFQNNGVVDDSQLPKDRFSAERLKGVDSTLKIQPAKLEDSAVYLCASSGRSWAGNTIYFGEGSWLTVV.

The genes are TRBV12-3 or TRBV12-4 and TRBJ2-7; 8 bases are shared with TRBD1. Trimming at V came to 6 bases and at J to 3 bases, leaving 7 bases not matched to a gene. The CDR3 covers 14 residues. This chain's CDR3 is CASSRQGQGYEQYF. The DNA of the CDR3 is TGTGCCAGCAGCCGACAGGGGCAAGGCTACGAGCAGTACTTC.

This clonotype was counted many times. The CDR3 loop is CASSLAMGGGIQYF. CDR3 DNA sequence: TGTGCCAGCTCACTCGCCATGGGGGGCGGCATTCAGTACTTC. The chain has TRBV18 and TRBJ2-4; the D gene could be TRBD1 or TRBD2 (6 bases each). CDR1 KGHSH and CDR2 LQKENI come from the germline V gene. V lost 4 bases, J lost 9 bases, and 16 bases lay in between. This CDR3 region has 14 residues.

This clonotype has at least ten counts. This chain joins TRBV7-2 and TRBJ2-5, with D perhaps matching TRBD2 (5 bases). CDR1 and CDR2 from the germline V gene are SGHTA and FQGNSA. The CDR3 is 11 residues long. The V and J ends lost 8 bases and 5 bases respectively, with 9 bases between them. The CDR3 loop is CASGSGETQYF. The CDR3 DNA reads TGTGCCAGCGGGAGTGGGGAGACCCAGTACTTC.

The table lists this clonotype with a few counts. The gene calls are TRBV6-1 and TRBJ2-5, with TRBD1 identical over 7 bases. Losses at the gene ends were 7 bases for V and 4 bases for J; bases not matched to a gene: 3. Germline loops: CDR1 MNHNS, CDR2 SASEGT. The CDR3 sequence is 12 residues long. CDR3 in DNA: TGTGCCAGCACGCCAGGGGGAGAGACCCAGTACTTC. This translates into CASTPGGETQYF.

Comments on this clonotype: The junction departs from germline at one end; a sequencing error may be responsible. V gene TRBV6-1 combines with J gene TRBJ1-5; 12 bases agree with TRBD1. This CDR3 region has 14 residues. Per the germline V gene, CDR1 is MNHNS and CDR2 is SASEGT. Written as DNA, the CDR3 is TGTGCCAGCACCGGGACAGGGGGCAAACAGCCCCAGCATTTT. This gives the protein CASTGTGGKQPQHF.

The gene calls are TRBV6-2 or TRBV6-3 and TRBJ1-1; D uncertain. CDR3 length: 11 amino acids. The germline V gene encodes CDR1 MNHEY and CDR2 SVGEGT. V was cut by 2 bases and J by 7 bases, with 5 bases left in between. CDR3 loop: CASSYGGEAFF. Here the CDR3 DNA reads TGTGCCAGCAGTTACGGCGGTGAAGCTTTCTTT.

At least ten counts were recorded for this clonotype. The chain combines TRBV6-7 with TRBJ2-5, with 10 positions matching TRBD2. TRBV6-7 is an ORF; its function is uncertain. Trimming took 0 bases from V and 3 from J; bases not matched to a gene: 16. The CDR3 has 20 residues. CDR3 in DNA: TGTGCCAGCAGTTACTCGTCGGGGGAGATGAAGCGGGAGGGCAAAGAGACCCAGTACTTC. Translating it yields CASSYSSGEMKREGKETQYF.

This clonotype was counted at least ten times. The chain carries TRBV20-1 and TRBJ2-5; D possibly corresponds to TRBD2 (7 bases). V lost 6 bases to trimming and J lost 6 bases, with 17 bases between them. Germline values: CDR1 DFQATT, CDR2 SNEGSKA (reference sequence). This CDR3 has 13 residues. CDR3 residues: CSAPGGGIQTQYF. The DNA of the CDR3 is TGCAGTGCCCCCGGCGGGGGCATACAGACCCAGTACTTC.